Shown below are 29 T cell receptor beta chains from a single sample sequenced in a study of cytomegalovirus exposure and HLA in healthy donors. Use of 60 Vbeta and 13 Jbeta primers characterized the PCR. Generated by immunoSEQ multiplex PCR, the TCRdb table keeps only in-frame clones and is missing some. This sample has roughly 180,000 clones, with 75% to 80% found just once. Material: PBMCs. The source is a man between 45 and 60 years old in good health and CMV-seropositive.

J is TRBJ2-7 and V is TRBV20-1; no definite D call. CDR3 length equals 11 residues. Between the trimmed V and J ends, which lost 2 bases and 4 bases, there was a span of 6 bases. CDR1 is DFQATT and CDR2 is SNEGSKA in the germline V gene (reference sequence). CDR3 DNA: TGCAGTGCTAGACCCCTTTACGAGCAGTACTTC. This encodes CSARPLYEQYF.

CDR3 amino acids: CASSPRTSGGAGNEQFF. The DNA for the CDR3 is TGTGCCAGCAGCCCTAGGACTAGCGGGGGGGCTGGCAATGAGCAGTTCTTC. V is TRBV7-2 and J is TRBJ2-1; 15 bases are shared with TRBD2. CDR1 SGHTA and CDR2 FQGNSA come from the germline V gene. After removal of 5 bases from V and 6 bases from J, the junction contained 8 bases not matched to a gene. CDR3 length: 17 residues.

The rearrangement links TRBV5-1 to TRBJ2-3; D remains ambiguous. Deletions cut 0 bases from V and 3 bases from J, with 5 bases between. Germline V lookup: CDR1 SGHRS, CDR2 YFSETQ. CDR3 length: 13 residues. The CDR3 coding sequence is TGCGCCAGCAGCTTGGACAGTACAGATACGCAGTATTTT. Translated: CASSLDSTDTQYF.

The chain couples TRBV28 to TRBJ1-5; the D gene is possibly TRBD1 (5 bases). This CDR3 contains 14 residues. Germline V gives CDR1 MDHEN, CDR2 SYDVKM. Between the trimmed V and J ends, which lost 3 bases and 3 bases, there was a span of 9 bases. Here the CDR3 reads CASSLTVTNQPQHF. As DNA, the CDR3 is TGTGCCAGCAGTTTGACAGTTACCAATCAGCCCCAGCATTTT.

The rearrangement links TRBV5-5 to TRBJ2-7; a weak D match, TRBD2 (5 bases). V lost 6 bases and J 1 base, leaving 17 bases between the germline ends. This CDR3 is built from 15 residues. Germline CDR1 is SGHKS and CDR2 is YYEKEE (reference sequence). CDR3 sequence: CASNVLVPSSYEQYF. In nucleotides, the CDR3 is TGTGCCAGCAACGTACTAGTACCGTCTTCCTACGAGCAGTACTTC.

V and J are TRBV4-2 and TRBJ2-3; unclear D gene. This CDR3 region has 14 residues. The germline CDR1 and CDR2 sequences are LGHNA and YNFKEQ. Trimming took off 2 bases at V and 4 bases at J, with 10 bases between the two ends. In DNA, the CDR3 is TGTGCCAGCAGCCAACCACTTGAAGCAGATACGCAGTATTTT. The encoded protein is CASSQPLEADTQYF.

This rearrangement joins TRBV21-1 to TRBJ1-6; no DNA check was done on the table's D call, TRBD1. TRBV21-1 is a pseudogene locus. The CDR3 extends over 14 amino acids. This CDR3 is CASSPGTGQRPLHF. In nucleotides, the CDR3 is TGTGCCAGCAGCCCCGGGACAGGGCAGCGACCCCTCCACTTT.

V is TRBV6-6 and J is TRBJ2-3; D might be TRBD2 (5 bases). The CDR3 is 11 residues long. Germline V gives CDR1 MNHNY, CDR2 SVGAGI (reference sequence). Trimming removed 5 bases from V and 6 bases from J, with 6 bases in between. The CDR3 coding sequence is TGTGCCAGCAGTCGGAGGGATACGCAGTATTTT. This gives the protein CASSRRDTQYF.

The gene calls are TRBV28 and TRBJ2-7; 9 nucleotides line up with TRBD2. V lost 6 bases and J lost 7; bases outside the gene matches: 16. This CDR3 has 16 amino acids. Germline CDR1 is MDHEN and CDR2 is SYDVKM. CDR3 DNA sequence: TGTGCCAGCAGCCCGGCCGGGACTAGCCGCGCTAGAGAGCAGTACTTC. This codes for CASSPAGTSRAREQYF.

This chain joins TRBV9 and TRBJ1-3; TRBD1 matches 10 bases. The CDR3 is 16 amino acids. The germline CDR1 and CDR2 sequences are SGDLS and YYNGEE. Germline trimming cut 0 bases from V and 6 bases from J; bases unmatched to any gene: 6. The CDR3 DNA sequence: TGTGCCAGCAGCGTAGAAGGCGGGACAGGGGAAAACACCATATATTTT. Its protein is CASSVEGGTGENTIYF.

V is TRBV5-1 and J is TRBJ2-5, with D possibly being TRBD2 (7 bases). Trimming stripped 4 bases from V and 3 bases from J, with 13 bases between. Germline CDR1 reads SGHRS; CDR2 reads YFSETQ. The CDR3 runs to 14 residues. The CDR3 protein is CASSGGGPKETQYF. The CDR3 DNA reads TGCGCCAGCAGCGGGGGGGGGCCCAAAGAGACCCAGTACTTC.

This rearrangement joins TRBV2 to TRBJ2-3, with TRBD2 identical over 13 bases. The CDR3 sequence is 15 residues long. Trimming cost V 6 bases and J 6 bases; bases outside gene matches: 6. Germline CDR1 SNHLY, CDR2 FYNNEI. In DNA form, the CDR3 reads TGTGCCAGCAGCAGGACTAGCGGGGGTGCGGATACGCAGTATTTT. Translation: CASSRTSGGADTQYF.

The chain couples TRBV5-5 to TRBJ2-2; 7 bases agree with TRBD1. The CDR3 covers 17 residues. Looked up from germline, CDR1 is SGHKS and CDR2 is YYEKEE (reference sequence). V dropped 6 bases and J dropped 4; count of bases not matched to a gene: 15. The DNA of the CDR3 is TGTGCCAGCACCAATCACCGGGACAGCGACTCCACCGGGGAGCTGTTTTTT. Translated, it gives CASTNHRDSDSTGELFF. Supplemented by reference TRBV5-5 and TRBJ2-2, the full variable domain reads DAGVTQSPTHLIKTRGQQVTLRCSPISGHKSVSWYQQVLGQGPQFIFQYYEKEERGRGNFPDRFSARQFPNYSSELNVNALLLGDSALYLCASTNHRDSDSTGELFFGEGSRLTVL.

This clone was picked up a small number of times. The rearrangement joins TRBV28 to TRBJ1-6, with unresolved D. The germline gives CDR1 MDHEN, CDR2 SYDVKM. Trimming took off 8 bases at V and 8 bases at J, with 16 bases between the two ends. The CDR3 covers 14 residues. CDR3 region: CASCRSAGHSPLHF. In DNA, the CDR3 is TGTGCCAGCTGCAGATCTGCGGGTCATTCACCCCTCCACTTT. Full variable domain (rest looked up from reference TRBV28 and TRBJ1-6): DVKVTQSSRYLVKRTGEKVFLECVQDMDHENMFWYRQDPGLGLRLIYFSYDVKMKEKGDIPEGYSVSREKKERFSLILESASTNQTSMYLCASCRSAGHSPLHFGNGTRLTVT.

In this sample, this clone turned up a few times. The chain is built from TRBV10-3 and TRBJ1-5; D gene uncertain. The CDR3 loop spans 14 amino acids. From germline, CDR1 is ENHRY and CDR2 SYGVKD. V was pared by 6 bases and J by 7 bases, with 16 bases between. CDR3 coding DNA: TGTGCCATCAGCGATAAGCTCGACATACAGCCCCAGCATTTT. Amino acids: CAISDKLDIQPQHF.

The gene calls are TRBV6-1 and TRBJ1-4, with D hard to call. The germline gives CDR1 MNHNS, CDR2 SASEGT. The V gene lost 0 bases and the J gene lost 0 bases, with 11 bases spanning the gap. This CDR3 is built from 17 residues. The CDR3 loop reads CASSEASYAATNEKLFF. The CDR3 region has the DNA TGTGCCAGCAGTGAAGCATCATACGCAGCAACTAATGAAAAACTGTTTTTT.

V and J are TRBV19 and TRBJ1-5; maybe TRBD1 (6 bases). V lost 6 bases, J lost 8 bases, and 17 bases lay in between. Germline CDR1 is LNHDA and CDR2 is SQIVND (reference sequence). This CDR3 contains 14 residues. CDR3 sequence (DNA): TGTGCCAGTAGCCCTACAGGGAACAGTGAGCCCCAGCATTTT. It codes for CASSPTGNSEPQHF.

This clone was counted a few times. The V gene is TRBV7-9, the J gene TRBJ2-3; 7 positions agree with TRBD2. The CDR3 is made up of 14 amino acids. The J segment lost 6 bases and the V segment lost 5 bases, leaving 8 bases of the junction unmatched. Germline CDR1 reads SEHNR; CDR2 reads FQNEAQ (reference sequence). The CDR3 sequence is CASSLLAHSDTQYF. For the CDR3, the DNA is TGTGCCAGCAGCCTACTAGCGCACAGCGATACGCAGTATTTT.

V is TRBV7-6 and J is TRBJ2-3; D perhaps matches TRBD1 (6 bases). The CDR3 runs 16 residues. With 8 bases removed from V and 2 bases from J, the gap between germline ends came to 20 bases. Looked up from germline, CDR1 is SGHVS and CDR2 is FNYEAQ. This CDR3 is CASGGHPRGFTDTQYF. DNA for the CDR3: TGTGCCAGCGGGGGACACCCCCGAGGGTTCACAGATACGCAGTATTTT.

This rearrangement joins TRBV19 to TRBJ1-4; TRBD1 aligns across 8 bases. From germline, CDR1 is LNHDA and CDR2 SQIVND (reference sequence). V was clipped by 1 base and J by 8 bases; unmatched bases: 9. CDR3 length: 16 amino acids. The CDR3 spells CASSIGYGTGGEKLFF. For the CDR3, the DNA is TGTGCCAGTAGTATAGGCTACGGGACAGGCGGCGAAAAACTGTTTTTT. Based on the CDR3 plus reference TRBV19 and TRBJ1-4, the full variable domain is DGGITQSPKYLFRKEGQNVTLSCEQNLNHDAMYWYRQDPGQGLRLIYYSQIVNDFQKGDIAEGYSVSREKKESFPLTVTSAQKNPTAFYLCASSIGYGTGGEKLFFGSGTQLSVL.

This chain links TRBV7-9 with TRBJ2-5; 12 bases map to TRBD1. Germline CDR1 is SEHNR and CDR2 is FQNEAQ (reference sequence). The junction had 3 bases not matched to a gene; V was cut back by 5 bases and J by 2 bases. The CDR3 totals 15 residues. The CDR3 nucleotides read TGTGCCAGCAGCCCGGGACAGGGGGCGCAAGAGACCCAGTACTTC. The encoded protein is CASSPGQGAQETQYF.

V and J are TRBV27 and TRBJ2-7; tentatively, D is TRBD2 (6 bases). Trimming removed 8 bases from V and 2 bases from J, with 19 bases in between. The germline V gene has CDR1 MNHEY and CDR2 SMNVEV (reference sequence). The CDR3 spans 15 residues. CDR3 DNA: TGTGCCAGCCAGGGAGGACCTCAACCTACCTACGAGCAGTACTTC. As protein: CASQGGPQPTYEQYF.

CDR3 sequence reads: CASGHPRGGYTF. The DNA for the CDR3 is TGTGCCAGCGGACACCCAAGGGGTGGCTACACCTTC. This sequence joins TRBV2 and TRBJ1-2, with a tentative D call TRBD1 (5 bases). Per germline, CDR1 SNHLY and CDR2 FYNNEI. Trimming left V 8 bases short and J 7 bases short, with 14 bases between. CDR3 length: 12 amino acids.

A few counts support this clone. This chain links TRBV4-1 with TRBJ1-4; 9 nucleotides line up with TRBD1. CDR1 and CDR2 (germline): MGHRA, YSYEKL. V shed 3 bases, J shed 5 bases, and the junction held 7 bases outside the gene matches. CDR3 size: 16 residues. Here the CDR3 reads CASSHSGTGRNEKLFF. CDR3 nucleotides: TGCGCCAGCAGCCATTCCGGGACAGGGCGGAATGAAAAACTGTTTTTT.

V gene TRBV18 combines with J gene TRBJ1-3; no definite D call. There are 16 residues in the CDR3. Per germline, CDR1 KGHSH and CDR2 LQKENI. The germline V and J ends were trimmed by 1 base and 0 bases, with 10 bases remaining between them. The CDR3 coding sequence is TGTGCCAGCTCACCACTTCTTTCCGGCTCTGGAAACACCATATATTTT. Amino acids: CASSPLLSGSGNTIYF. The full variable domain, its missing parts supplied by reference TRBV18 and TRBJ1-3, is NAGVMQNPRHLVRRRGQEARLRCSPMKGHSHVYWYRQLPEEGLKFMVYLQKENIIDESGMPKERFSAEFPKEGPSILRIQQVVRGDSAAYFCASSPLLSGSGNTIYFGEGSWLTVV.

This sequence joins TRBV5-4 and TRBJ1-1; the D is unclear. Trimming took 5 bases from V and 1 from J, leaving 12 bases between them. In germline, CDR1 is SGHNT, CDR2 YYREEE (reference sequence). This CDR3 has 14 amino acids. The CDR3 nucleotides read TGTGCCAGCAGTTCCCCATCAGGGAACACTGAAGCTTTCTTT. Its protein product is CASSSPSGNTEAFF. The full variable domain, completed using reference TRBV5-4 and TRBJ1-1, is ETGVTQSPTHLIKTRGQQVTLRCSSQSGHNTVSWYQQALGQGPQFIFQYYREEENGRGNFPPRFSGLQFPNYSSELNVNALELDDSALYLCASSSPSGNTEAFFGQGTRLTVV.

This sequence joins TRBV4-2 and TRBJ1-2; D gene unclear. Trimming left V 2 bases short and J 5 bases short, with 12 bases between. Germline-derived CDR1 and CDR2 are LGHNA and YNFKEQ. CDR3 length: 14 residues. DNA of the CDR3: TGTGCCAGCAGCCAAACCAAAAAGGAGTATGGCTACACCTTC. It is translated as CASSQTKKEYGYTF.

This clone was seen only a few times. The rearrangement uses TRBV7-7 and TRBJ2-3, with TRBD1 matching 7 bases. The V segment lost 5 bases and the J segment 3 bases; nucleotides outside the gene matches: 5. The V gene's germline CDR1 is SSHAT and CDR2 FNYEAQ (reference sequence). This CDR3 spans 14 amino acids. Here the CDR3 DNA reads TGTGCCAGCAGCCCCCAGACAGGGACAGATACGCAGTATTTT. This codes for CASSPQTGTDTQYF.

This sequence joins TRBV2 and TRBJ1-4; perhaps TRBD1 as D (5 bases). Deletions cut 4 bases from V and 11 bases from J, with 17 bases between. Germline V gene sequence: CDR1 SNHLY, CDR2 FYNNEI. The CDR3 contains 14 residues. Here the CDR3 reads CASSGEGRLKKLFF. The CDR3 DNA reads TGTGCCAGCAGTGGCGAGGGGAGGTTGAAGAAACTGTTTTTT.